This T cell receptor beta chain was found in a study of blood T cell repertoires in COVID-19. Losses at the gene ends were 2 bases for V and 2 bases for J; bases not matched to a gene: 8. The CDR3 length is 17 residues. The germline V gene has CDR1 SGHAT and CDR2 FQNNGV. Per the original methods: Scientists estimated how many nucleated cells there were by amplifying reference gene primers. Clones were sequenced by immunoSEQ multiplex PCR, and TCRdb holds only the in-frame ones, with some missing. Clonal size and the V and J genes are those of that table, whereas D and trimming came from the DNA. The table has under 250,000 clones, 70% to 90% seen once; the top ten hold more than 4%.

The chain recombines TRBV11-2 with TRBJ1-3; 8 bases agree with TRBD1. This TCR came from a man between 50 and 59 years old with acute or convalescent COVID-19. The sample was peripheral blood. The CDR3 spells CASSLIGQGAAGNTIYF. The CDR3 bases are TGTGCCAGCAGCTTAATAGGGCAGGGGGCGGCTGGAAACACCATATATTTT.